The 3 T cell receptor beta chains given below trace back to one sample, sequenced in a study of regulatory T cells in long-lasting Graves disease. Indicated time point: persistent/refractory GD, antithyroid drugs over 5 years with positive TRAb. Isolated PBMC RNA provided the starting material for the TCR library. Arm-PCR with iRepertoire HTBI primers amplified the CDR3 regions for these TCR beta libraries. TCRdb reprocessed the multiplex PCR reads via MiXCR and lists one record per CDR3 protein. The sample has about 660,000 distinct CDR3 sequences; around 32% are singletons. Material: peripheral blood mononuclear cells (PBMCs), obtained when the disease was refractory, from a patient treated with antithyroid drugs. These receptors were obtained from a female donor with Graves disease.

The V gene is TRBV7-9, the J gene TRBJ2-1; a possible D gene is TRBD2 (5 bases). V was pared by 6 bases and J by 14 bases, with 17 bases between. The CDR3 is made up of 12 amino acids. Germline-derived CDR1 and CDR2 are SEHNR and FQNEAQ (reference sequence). In DNA, the CDR3 is TGTGCCAGCAGGGAGGACTGGAGTAGAGAGTTCTTC. Its protein product is CASREDWSREFF.

In this sample, this clonotype turned up a few times. This rearrangement joins TRBV12-5 to TRBJ2-3; 8 positions agree with TRBD2. J gave up 1 base and V 1 base, and 7 bases lay outside the gene matches. The length of the CDR3 is 17 residues. Germline V gene data show CDR1 as LGHNT and CDR2 as FRNRAP. The CDR3: CASGLEGSGIRTDTQYF. As DNA, the CDR3 is TGTGCTAGTGGTTTGGAGGGTAGCGGGATACGCACAGATACGCAGTATTTT.

This sequence joins TRBV12-3 or TRBV12-4 and TRBJ1-2; a possible D gene is TRBD1 (6 bases). The CDR3 covers 15 residues. V was cut by 6 bases and J by 0 bases, with 14 bases left in between. Here the CDR3 DNA reads TGTGCCAGCAGATCTACCGGGACAACTAACTATGGCTACACCTTC. Amino acids: CASRSTGTTNYGYTF.